This passage covers 25 T cell receptor beta chains from one sample sequenced in a study of cytomegalovirus exposure and HLA in healthy donors. Primers for the PCR totalled 60 Vbeta and 13 Jbeta. Profiled with immunoSEQ multiplex PCR; TCRdb holds only in-frame clones, not every one. The table lists about 98,000 clones, approximately 70% of them singletons. Specimen: PBMCs. The source is a man aged 50 or older in good health and CMV-seronegative.

The chain combines TRBV7-6 with TRBJ2-3, with D perhaps TRBD2 (5 bases). This CDR3 is 16 amino acids long. CDR1 is SGHVS, CDR2 FNYEAQ, per germline. V was pared by 1 base and J by 2 bases, with 13 bases between. In DNA, the CDR3 is TGTGCCAGCAGCTTAGTCGGGGATCTATACACAGATACGCAGTATTTT. Its translation is CASSLVGDLYTDTQYF.

This chain joins TRBV4-1 and TRBJ1-4; 11 bases map to TRBD1. This CDR3 comprises 15 residues. Germline V gene lookup returns CDR1 MGHRA and CDR2 YSYEKL. Unmatched junction bases numbered 4, after V lost 3 bases and J lost 7 bases. The CDR3: CASSQDRGLVEKLFF. CDR3 in DNA: TGCGCCAGCAGCCAGGACAGGGGGCTGGTTGAAAAACTGTTTTTT.

V is TRBV10-3 and J is TRBJ1-3; the D is unclear. The V gene's germline CDR1 is ENHRY and CDR2 SYGVKD. The CDR3 sequence is 11 residues long. Trimming took off 7 bases at V and 2 bases at J, with 3 bases between the two ends. The CDR3 region is CAITAGNTIYF. The CDR3 DNA sequence: TGTGCCATCACAGCTGGAAACACCATATATTTT.

The rearrangement links TRBV5-4 to TRBJ2-7; TRBD1 might be the D (5 bases). Trimming shortened V by 0 bases and J by 3 bases, and 13 bases separated the two germline ends. The CDR3 is 15 residues long. The germline CDR1 and CDR2 sequences are SGHNT and YYREEE (reference sequence). This chain's CDR3 is CASSLGGLSGYEQYF. The DNA of the CDR3 is TGTGCCAGCAGCTTGGGGGGCCTCAGTGGCTACGAGCAGTACTTC.

This clone occurred once. The V and J genes are TRBV7-2 and TRBJ1-2; D not resolved. CDR1 is SGHTA and CDR2 is FQGNSA in the germline V gene. The CDR3 runs to 14 residues. V lost 5 bases, J lost 7 bases, and 17 bases lay in between. The CDR3 region has the DNA TGTGCCAGCAGCCCCAGAGGGCTCACGGGTGGCTACACCTTC. It encodes CASSPRGLTGGYTF.

The chain has TRBV28 and TRBJ1-2, with TRBD1 matching over 8 bases. Germline V gene lookup returns CDR1 MDHEN and CDR2 SYDVKM. With V trimmed by 6 bases and J by 0 bases, 9 bases remained unmatched. The CDR3 runs 16 residues. CDR3 protein: CASSSDRELANYGYTF. The CDR3 nucleotides read TGTGCCAGCAGCTCGGACAGGGAGTTAGCTAACTATGGCTACACCTTC.

This clone was seen just once. The chain combines TRBV18 with TRBJ2-1, with D possibly being TRBD1 (5 bases). The V end was cut by 3 bases, the J end by 10 bases, with 10 bases between. Germline CDR1 KGHSH, CDR2 LQKENI. This CDR3 region has 12 residues. The CDR3 sequence: CASSPKDSEQFF. Written as DNA, the CDR3 is TGTGCCAGCTCACCTAAAGACAGCGAGCAGTTCTTC.

In its sample, this clone was seen a few times. The chain recombines TRBV11-3 with TRBJ2-2, with TRBD1 identical over 8 bases. V shed 8 bases and J 6 bases; nucleotides not matched to a gene: 8. CDR1 is SGHNT, CDR2 YENEEA, per germline. The CDR3 loop spans 14 amino acids. DNA for the CDR3: TGTGCCAGCGGAAGACAGGGGATGGCCGGGGAGCTGTTTTTT. It encodes CASGRQGMAGELFF.

The chain links TRBV7-2 to TRBJ2-7; 8 bases fit TRBD2. Losses at the gene ends were 5 bases for V and 3 bases for J; bases not matched to a gene: 6. This CDR3 spans 14 amino acids. CDR1 is SGHTA and CDR2 is FQGNSA in the germline V gene. CDR3 nucleotide sequence: TGTGCCAGCAGCCATAGCGGGGTACTCTACGAGCAGTACTTC. Translated: CASSHSGVLYEQYF. Full variable domain (rest looked up from reference TRBV7-2 and TRBJ2-7): GAGVSQSPSNKVTEKGKDVELRCDPISGHTALYWYRQSLGQGLEFLIYFQGNSAPDKSGLPSDRFSAERTGGSVSTLTIQRTQQEDSAVYLCASSHSGVLYEQYFGPGTRLTVT.

The chain uses TRBV6-5 and TRBJ1-2, with D maybe TRBD1 (5 bases). This CDR3 contains 12 residues. Germline V lookup: CDR1 MNHEY, CDR2 SVGAGI. Trimming stripped 0 bases from V and 7 bases from J, with 6 bases between. The chain's CDR3 is CASSYSGVGYTF. As DNA, the CDR3 is TGTGCCAGCAGTTACTCAGGGGTTGGCTACACCTTC.

On this clone itself: Other DNA sequences in the same sample also yield this CDR3. The chain recombines TRBV27 with TRBJ1-1; D is perhaps TRBD1 (6 bases). V shed 3 bases and J shed 1 base, with 6 bases lying between them. This CDR3 is built from 13 residues. Germline values: CDR1 MNHEY, CDR2 SMNVEV (reference sequence). This CDR3 is CASSLGQNTEAFF. The CDR3 DNA follows: TGTGCCAGCAGTTTGGGACAGAACACTGAAGCTTTCTTT.

The CDR3 sequence: CASGPPLGTGKEEYF. The CDR3 DNA reads as TGTGCCAGCGGTCCCCCATTGGGGACAGGGAAGGAGGAGTACTTC. The rearrangement links TRBV27 to TRBJ2-7; 9 bases are a match to TRBD1. CDR1 MNHEY and CDR2 SMNVEV come from the germline V gene (reference sequence). This CDR3 is built from 15 residues. V trimming: 8 bases; J trimming: 11 bases; junction bases outside the gene matches: 19.

The chain joins TRBV25-1 to TRBJ2-5; D perhaps matches TRBD2 (6 bases). The CDR3 consists of 14 residues. Deletions cut 4 bases from V and 11 bases from J, with 20 bases between. Germline V lookup: CDR1 MGHDK, CDR2 SYGVNS. The CDR3 coding sequence is TGTGCCAGCAGTGGGTATAGGGGTACGGGAGAGCAGTACTTC. It encodes CASSGYRGTGEQYF.

This clone came up a few times. This chain links TRBV9 with TRBJ2-3; TRBD2 aligns across 15 bases. Trimming removed 2 bases from V and 6 bases from J; junction bases left unmatched: 7. Germline loops: CDR1 SGDLS, CDR2 YYNGEE. The CDR3 runs 17 residues. The CDR3 is CASSVLEGTSGGDTQYF. The CDR3 nucleotides are TGTGCCAGCAGCGTCCTCGAAGGGACTAGCGGGGGGGATACGCAGTATTTT.

This clone turned up a few times. J is TRBJ2-7 and V is TRBV29-1; TRBD1 is a possible D gene (5 bases). The CDR3 is 13 residues long. V was trimmed by 0 bases and J by 1 base, leaving 7 bases between them. The germline V gene has CDR1 SQVTM and CDR2 ANQGSEA. This CDR3 reads CSVEEDRSYEQYF. In DNA, the CDR3 is TGCAGCGTTGAAGAAGACAGATCCTACGAGCAGTACTTC.

This clone came up once. The chain carries TRBV6-1 and TRBJ1-1; D remains ambiguous. V shed 5 bases and J shed 5 bases, with 12 bases lying between them. Germline CDR1 MNHNS, CDR2 SASEGT. There are 13 residues in the CDR3. The DNA for the CDR3 is TGTGCCAGCAGTAAGGGAGCGGGGACTGAAGCTTTCTTT. Translating gives CASSKGAGTEAFF.

The chain uses TRBV2 and TRBJ1-1, with D tentatively TRBD1 (5 bases). The CDR3 runs 12 residues. V was shortened by 3 bases and J by 10 bases, with 12 bases between the two germline ends. CDR1 is SNHLY, CDR2 FYNNEI, per germline. The CDR3 sequence: CASSEARTTAFF. In DNA, the CDR3 is TGTGCCAGCAGTGAGGCCCGGACAACAGCTTTCTTT.

In its sample, this clone was seen a few times. The chain couples TRBV7-2 to TRBJ2-3, with 8 positions matching TRBD2. Per the germline V gene, CDR1 is SGHTA and CDR2 is FQGNSA. The CDR3 contains 16 residues. The junction had 8 bases not matched to a gene; V was cut back by 1 base and J by 5 bases. Written as DNA, the CDR3 is TGTGCCAGCAGCTTAGAACCCCGTCTAGCGGGAGATACGCAGTATTTT. This encodes CASSLEPRLAGDTQYF.

The chain is built from TRBV27 and TRBJ2-3, with D unclear. The CDR3 length is 15 residues. Trimming shortened V by 4 bases and J by 1 base, and 12 bases separated the two germline ends. The germline V gene encodes CDR1 MNHEY and CDR2 SMNVEV (reference sequence). CDR3 sequence: CASSSPLRGTDTQYF. The CDR3 DNA follows: TGTGCCAGCAGTTCCCCCTTACGGGGCACAGATACGCAGTATTTT.

The DNA of the CDR3 is TGTGCCAGCAGCCCATCTGGACTAGCGGCCTACAATGAGCAGTTCTTC. Residues: CASSPSGLAAYNEQFF. The J gene is TRBJ2-1, the V gene TRBV9; 10 nucleotides match TRBD2. Germline V gene sequence: CDR1 SGDLS, CDR2 YYNGEE. The CDR3 covers 16 residues. V was pared by 4 bases and J by 2 bases, with 6 bases of the junction left unmatched.

The chain combines TRBV11-2 with TRBJ2-5; tentatively, D is TRBD1 (5 bases). CDR3 length: 16 residues. V was cut by 5 bases and J by 4 bases, with 20 bases left in between. Germline V lookup: CDR1 SGHAT, CDR2 FQNNGV. The CDR3 DNA sequence: TGTGCCAGCAGCCTGGCCAGGGCAACCCGAGGAGAGACCCAGTACTTC. Its protein is CASSLARATRGETQYF. Complete variable domain (other parts from reference TRBV11-2 and TRBJ2-5): EAGVAQSPRYKIIEKRQSVAFWCNPISGHATLYWYQQILGQGPKLLIQFQNNGVVDDSQLPKDRFSAERLKGVDSTLKIQPAKLEDSAVYLCASSLARATRGETQYFGPGTRLLVL.

With respect to this clone: This sample also contains other DNA sequences that code for the same CDR3. The chain uses TRBV5-1 and TRBJ2-7; 10 bases fit TRBD1. V shed 3 bases and J 2 bases; nucleotides not matched to a gene: 5. This CDR3 has 15 residues. Per germline, CDR1 SGHRS and CDR2 YFSETQ. The CDR3, as DNA: TGCGCCAGCAGCTGGGGACAGGGGTCCACCTACGAGCAGTACTTC. Amino acid sequence: CASSWGQGSTYEQYF.

This clone was seen a handful of times. V is TRBV6-6 and J is TRBJ1-3; D gene uncertain. V dropped 6 bases and J dropped 0 bases, with 9 bases sitting between them. Germline loops: CDR1 MNHNY, CDR2 SVGAGI (reference sequence). There are 14 residues in the CDR3. The CDR3 DNA is TGTGCCAGCAGCTCACAAGACTCTGGAAACACCATATATTTT. It encodes CASSSQDSGNTIYF.

This chain uses TRBV28 with TRBJ1-2; 7 positions match TRBD1. The V and J ends lost 2 bases and 8 bases, in that order; junction bases with no gene match: 5. CDR3 length: 13 residues. The germline gives CDR1 MDHEN, CDR2 SYDVKM. DNA for the CDR3: TGTGCCAGCAGTTTAGACAGGGTAGGCGGCTACACCTTC. Translating gives CASSLDRVGGYTF.

The J gene is TRBJ2-1, the V gene TRBV2, with D possibly TRBD2 on 6 matching bases. The germline V gene encodes CDR1 SNHLY and CDR2 FYNNEI. V was trimmed by 2 bases and J by 8 bases, leaving 16 bases between them. This CDR3 region has 15 residues. As DNA, the CDR3 is TGTGCCAGCAGTGAATCGCGACTAGGTGCGGATGAGCAGTTCTTC. Translated: CASSESRLGADEQFF.